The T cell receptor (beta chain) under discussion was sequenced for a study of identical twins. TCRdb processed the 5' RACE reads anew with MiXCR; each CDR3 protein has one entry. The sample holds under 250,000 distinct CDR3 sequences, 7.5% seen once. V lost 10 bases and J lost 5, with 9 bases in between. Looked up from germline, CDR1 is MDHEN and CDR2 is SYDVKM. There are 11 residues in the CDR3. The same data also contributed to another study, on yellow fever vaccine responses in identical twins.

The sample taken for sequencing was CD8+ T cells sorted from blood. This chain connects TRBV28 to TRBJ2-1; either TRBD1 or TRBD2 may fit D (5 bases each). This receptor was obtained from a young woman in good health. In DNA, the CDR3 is TGTGCCACAGGGAGAGACAATGAGCAGTTCTTC. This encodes CATGRDNEQFF.